This T cell receptor (beta chain) was found in a study of beta chain features in type 1 diabetes. Germline-derived CDR1 and CDR2 are MNHEY and SVGAGI. This CDR3 spans 14 amino acids. The ends were cut back, 0 bases at V and 7 bases at J, with 13 bases in the middle. Expressed TCRB transcripts were sequenced, since all the RNA that had been isolated was reverse transcribed. Data came from immunoSEQ multiplex PCR; TCRdb stores just in-frame clones and leaves some out. This table has around 350,000 clones, approximately 12% appearing once. V is TRBV6-5 and J is TRBJ2-7; tentatively, D is TRBD2 (5 bases). The sequencing input was naive CD4+ T cells from blood. This TCR was sampled from a man aged 18 to 30 in good health. The CDR3 here is CASSYSIVSGEQYF. The DNA of the CDR3 is TGTGCCAGCAGTTACTCGATTGTTTCGGGGGAGCAGTACTTC.